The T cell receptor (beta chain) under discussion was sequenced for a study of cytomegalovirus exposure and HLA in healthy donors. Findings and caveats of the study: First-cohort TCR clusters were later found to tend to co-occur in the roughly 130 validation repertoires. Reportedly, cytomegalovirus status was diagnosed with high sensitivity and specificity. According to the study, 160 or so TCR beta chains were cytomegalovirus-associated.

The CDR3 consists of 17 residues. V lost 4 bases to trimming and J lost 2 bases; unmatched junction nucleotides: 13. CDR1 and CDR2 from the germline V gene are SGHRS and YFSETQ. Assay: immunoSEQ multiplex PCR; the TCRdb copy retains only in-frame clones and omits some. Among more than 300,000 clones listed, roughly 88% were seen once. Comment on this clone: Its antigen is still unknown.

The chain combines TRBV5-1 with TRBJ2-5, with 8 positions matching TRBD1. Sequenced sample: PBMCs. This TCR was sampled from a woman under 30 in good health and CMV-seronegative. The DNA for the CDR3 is TGCGCCAGCAGCCTCGGACAGGGCCAAGGGGCTCAAGAGACCCAGTACTTC. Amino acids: CASSLGQGQGAQETQYF. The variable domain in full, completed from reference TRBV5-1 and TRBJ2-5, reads KAGVTQTPRYLIKTRGQQVTLSCSPISGHRSVSWYQQTPGQGLQFLFEYFSETQRNKGNFPGRFSGRQFSNSRSEMNVSTLELGDSALYLCASSLGQGQGAQETQYFGPGTRLLVL.